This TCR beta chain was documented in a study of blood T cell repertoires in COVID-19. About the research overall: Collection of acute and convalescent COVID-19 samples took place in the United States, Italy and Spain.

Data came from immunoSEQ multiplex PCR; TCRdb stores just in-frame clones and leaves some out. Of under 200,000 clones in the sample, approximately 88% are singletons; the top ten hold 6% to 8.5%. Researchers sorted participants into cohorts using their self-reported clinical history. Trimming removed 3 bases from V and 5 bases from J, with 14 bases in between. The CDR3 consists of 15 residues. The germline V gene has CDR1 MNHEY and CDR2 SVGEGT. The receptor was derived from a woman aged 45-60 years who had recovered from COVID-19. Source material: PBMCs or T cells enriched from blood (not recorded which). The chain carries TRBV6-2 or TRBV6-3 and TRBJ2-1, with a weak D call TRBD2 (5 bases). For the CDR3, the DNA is TGTGCCAGCAGTTATTGGAAAGGGAGCGACAATGAGCAGTTCTTC. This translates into CASSYWKGSDNEQFF.